This T cell receptor (beta chain) was identified during a study of shared clonotypes between healthy human individuals. The material for each subset, its genomic DNA, was split evenly across several immunoSEQ plates. Original methodology: Filtering differed because ImmunoSEQ produced junction-only sequences that carried no quality scores. Clones were read by immunoSEQ multiplex PCR, and TCRdb kept only the in-frame ones, dropping some. That table is the source of V, J and clone size, and D and trimming were worked out from the DNA. The sample consists of some 1,100,000 clones, approximately 78% of them appearing once. CDR1 is MDHEN and CDR2 is SYDVKM in the germline V gene. V shed 3 bases, J shed 3 bases, and the junction held 3 bases outside the gene matches. This CDR3 contains 15 residues.

This rearrangement joins TRBV28 to TRBJ1-4, with 8 bases aligning to TRBD1. The receptor was isolated from a man younger than 35 in good health. Some clones in this sample may be carry-over from other donors' samples. The sample taken for sequencing was memory CD4+ T cells from PBMCs. Documented subset: CD45RA-negative fraction. The chain's CDR3 is CASSFQGAANEKLFF. CDR3 DNA: TGTGCCAGCAGTTTCCAGGGGGCGGCTAATGAAAAACTGTTTTTT.